The 17 T cell receptor beta chains reported below all come from one sample, sequenced in a study of T cell changes during pregnancy in multiple sclerosis. TCRdb's copy holds only in-frame clones and misses some; the assay was immunoSEQ multiplex PCR. Among around 100,000 clones listed, about 90% were seen once. The sample was peripheral blood, taken in the second trimester of pregnancy. The receptors here all came from a female donor with multiple sclerosis, enrolled in a pregnancy study.

J is TRBJ1-5 and V is TRBV27; D gene uncertain. Per germline, CDR1 MNHEY and CDR2 SMNVEV (reference sequence). V was clipped by 4 bases and J by 1 base, with 11 bases between them. CDR3 length: 15 amino acids. CDR3: CASSSRSGSNQPQHF. CDR3 in DNA: TGTGCCAGCAGTTCGCGTTCGGGGAGCAATCAGCCCCAGCATTTT.

DNA for the CDR3: TGTGCCACCAGCAGACCTTCCCAGGGGGACACTGAAGCTTTCTTT. Translation: CATSRPSQGDTEAFF. J is TRBJ1-1 and V is TRBV15; 7 positions match TRBD1. V lost 2 bases, J lost 3 bases, and 6 bases stayed unmatched. CDR1 is LNHNV and CDR2 is YYDKDF in the germline V gene (reference sequence). The CDR3 extends over 15 amino acids.

The rearrangement links TRBV7-2 to TRBJ2-7; 8 bases align to TRBD2. Germline V gene data show CDR1 as SGHTA and CDR2 as FQGNSA. The ends lost 5 bases at V and 9 bases at J; junction bases unmatched: 12. The CDR3 has 14 residues. CDR3 sequence: CASSPPGLGVSQYF. The CDR3 DNA is TGTGCCAGCAGCCCCCCGGGACTAGGAGTATCGCAGTACTTC.

This chain joins TRBV7-8 and TRBJ1-2; 9 bases agree with TRBD1. Trimming removed 3 bases from V and 4 bases from J; junction bases left unmatched: 6. The CDR3 loop spans 15 amino acids. The germline V gene encodes CDR1 SGHVS and CDR2 FQNEAQ. CDR3 sequence (DNA): TGTGCCAGCAGCTTCCCCGGACAGGGGAGCTATGGCTACACCTTC. This encodes CASSFPGQGSYGYTF.

The chain has TRBV4-3 and TRBJ2-7, with 9 positions matching TRBD2. The ends lost 5 bases at V and 4 bases at J; junction bases unmatched: 6. Germline V CDR1 and CDR2: LGHNA, YSLEER. The CDR3 is 14 residues long. The CDR3 region has the DNA TGCGCCAGCAGCACCTTGGCGGGAGGGTACGAGCAGTACTTC. Encoded protein: CASSTLAGGYEQYF.

The rearrangement links TRBV4-2 to TRBJ1-4, with D perhaps TRBD1 (5 bases). The CDR3 is 16 amino acids. V lost 3 bases and J 8 bases, leaving 19 bases between the germline ends. CDR1 is LGHNA and CDR2 is YNFKEQ in the germline V gene. The CDR3 is CASSQWKGQGGEKLFF. The CDR3 bases are TGTGCCAGCAGCCAGTGGAAGGGGCAGGGAGGCGAAAAACTGTTTTTT.

The table lists this clone with a count of one. The rearrangement links TRBV28 to TRBJ2-1; 9 bases line up with TRBD2. CDR1 MDHEN and CDR2 SYDVKM come from the germline V gene. J gave up 15 bases and V 5 bases, and 5 bases lay outside the gene matches. The CDR3 is 11 amino acids. This CDR3 reads CASSDSGRPFF. DNA of the CDR3: TGTGCCAGCAGTGATAGCGGGAGACCGTTCTTC.

The chain links TRBV2 to TRBJ2-2; 9 bases are shared with TRBD1. Losses at the gene ends were 6 bases for V and 5 bases for J; bases not matched to a gene: 10. This CDR3 comprises 16 residues. The germline CDR1 and CDR2 sequences are SNHLY and FYNNEI. CDR3 bases: TGTGCCAGCAGCAATACAGGGGGCTTTGTAACCGGGGAGCTGTTTTTT. Its translation: CASSNTGGFVTGELFF.

V and J are TRBV14 and TRBJ1-1; possibly TRBD1 for D (6 bases). CDR3 length equals 14 residues. The V gene lost 7 bases and the J gene lost 1 base, with 13 bases spanning the gap. Looked up from germline, CDR1 is SGHDN and CDR2 is FVKESK. CDR3 amino acids: CASKEGVTNTEAFF. The CDR3 DNA follows: TGTGCCAGCAAAGAGGGGGTAACGAACACTGAAGCTTTCTTT.

The gene calls are TRBV27 and TRBJ2-1; 9 nucleotides align to TRBD2. The trim removed 10 bases at V and 3 bases at J, leaving 4 bases unmatched. This CDR3 contains 13 residues. Germline V gene data show CDR1 as MNHEY and CDR2 as SMNVEV (reference sequence). CDR3 sequence (DNA): TGTGCCACTAGACTAGCGGTCTACAATGAGCAGTTCTTC. Its protein is CATRLAVYNEQFF.

The CDR3 sequence is CASSFWTGKTEAFF. For the CDR3, the DNA is TGTGCCAGCAGCTTCTGGACAGGGAAAACTGAAGCTTTCTTT. The rearrangement links TRBV5-8 to TRBJ1-1; 8 bases line up with TRBD1. V trimming: 2 bases; J trimming: 5 bases; junction bases outside the gene matches: 5. Per the germline V gene, CDR1 is SGHTS and CDR2 is YDEGEE. The CDR3 is 14 amino acids.

This rearrangement joins TRBV18 to TRBJ2-5; 7 bases align to TRBD2. The CDR3 is made up of 12 amino acids. V shed 4 bases, J shed 4 bases, and the junction held 0 bases outside the gene matches. Looked up from germline, CDR1 is KGHSH and CDR2 is LQKENI. The CDR3 coding sequence is TGTGCCAGCTCACTAGCGGGAGAGACCCAGTACTTC. It is translated as CASSLAGETQYF.

V is TRBV10-3 and J is TRBJ2-1; 10 bases match TRBD2. The CDR3 is 13 residues long. V lost 8 bases to trimming and J lost 7 bases; unmatched junction nucleotides: 5. Germline values: CDR1 ENHRY, CDR2 SYGVKD. CDR3 coding DNA: TGTGCCATCCGAGGACTAGCGGCAAATGAGCAGTTCTTC. Translated: CAIRGLAANEQFF.

This chain uses TRBV5-1 with TRBJ2-1, with 8 bases lining up with TRBD2. CDR3 size: 15 residues. After removal of 4 bases from V and 3 bases from J, the junction contained 6 bases not matched to a gene. Germline V gives CDR1 SGHRS, CDR2 YFSETQ. The CDR3 here is CASSPSLAVYNEQFF. The CDR3 coding sequence is TGCGCCAGCAGCCCCTCACTAGCGGTCTACAATGAGCAGTTCTTC.

This chain links TRBV5-4 with TRBJ2-1; D gene unclear. Trimming cost V 3 bases and J 0 bases, with 13 bases left between them. Germline assignment: CDR1 SGHNT and CDR2 YYREEE (reference sequence). This CDR3 spans 16 amino acids. The CDR3 spells CASSSRRRSSYNEQFF. CDR3 coding DNA: TGTGCCAGCAGCTCGAGAAGACGGAGCTCCTACAATGAGCAGTTCTTC.

The CDR3 region has the DNA TGTGCCAGCGGGGCATTTAGCAATCAGCCCCAGCATTTT. Translation: CASGAFSNQPQHF. The rearrangement joins TRBV2 to TRBJ1-5; possible D gene TRBD1, 5 bases. Germline CDR1 reads SNHLY; CDR2 reads FYNNEI. The CDR3 covers 13 residues. Trimming took off 8 bases at V and 0 bases at J, with 8 bases between the two ends.

The chain employs TRBV2 and TRBJ1-1, with D perhaps TRBD1 (6 bases). Per germline, CDR1 SNHLY and CDR2 FYNNEI. The CDR3 has 12 amino acids. V gave up 6 bases and J gave up 1 base, with 6 bases separating them. The CDR3 DNA follows: TGTGCCAGCAGAGGGGGGAACACTGAAGCTTTCTTT. Residues: CASRGGNTEAFF.